The clone carrying this T cell receptor (beta chain) was seen a few times. Its matching antigen is unknown. These data originate in a study of T cells in Graves' hyperthyroidism and ophthalmopathy. Study-level findings and limits: Most thyroid clonotypes with frequency above 0.001 were detected in blood.

TCR beta CDR3 regions were amplified from RNA transcripts. Primed by the HTBI set, a first-round RT-PCR was run on the TCR CDR3. Each CDR3 protein is one row after TCRdb ran MiXCR on the multiplex PCR reads. The data show roughly 380,000 distinct CDR3 sequences, approximately 14% seen once. This sequence was found in a woman aged 55-70 years with Graves' hyperthyroidism. Sequenced input: blood.

The CDR3 DNA is TGTGCCAGCACCATCCTCGGAAAGTGGGAGGTCATTCAGTACTTC. It specifies CASTILGKWEVIQYF. The chain is built from TRBV6-1 and TRBJ2-4; tentatively, D is TRBD2 (6 bases). With 7 bases removed from V and 9 bases from J, the gap between germline ends came to 22 bases. Germline V gene lookup returns CDR1 MNHNS and CDR2 SASEGT. The CDR3 totals 15 residues.